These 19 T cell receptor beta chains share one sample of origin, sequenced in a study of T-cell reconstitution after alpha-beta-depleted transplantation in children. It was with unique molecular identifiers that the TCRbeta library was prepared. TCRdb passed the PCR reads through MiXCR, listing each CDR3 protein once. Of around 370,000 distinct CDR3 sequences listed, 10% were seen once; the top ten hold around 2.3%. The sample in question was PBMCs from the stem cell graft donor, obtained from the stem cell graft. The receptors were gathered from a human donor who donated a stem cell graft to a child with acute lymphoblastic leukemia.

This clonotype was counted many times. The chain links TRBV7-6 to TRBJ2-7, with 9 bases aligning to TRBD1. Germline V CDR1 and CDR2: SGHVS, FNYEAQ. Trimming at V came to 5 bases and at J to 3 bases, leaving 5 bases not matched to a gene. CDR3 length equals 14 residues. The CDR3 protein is CASSGGQGSYEQYF. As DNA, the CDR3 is TGTGCCAGCAGCGGTGGACAGGGGAGCTACGAGCAGTACTTC.

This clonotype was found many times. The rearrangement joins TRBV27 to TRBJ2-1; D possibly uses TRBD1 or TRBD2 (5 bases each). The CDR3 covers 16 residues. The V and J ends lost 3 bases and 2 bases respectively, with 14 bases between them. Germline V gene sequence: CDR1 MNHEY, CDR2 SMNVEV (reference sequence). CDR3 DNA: TGTGCCAGCAGTTTGGGGACGAGCGGAACCTACAATGAGCAGTTCTTC. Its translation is CASSLGTSGTYNEQFF.

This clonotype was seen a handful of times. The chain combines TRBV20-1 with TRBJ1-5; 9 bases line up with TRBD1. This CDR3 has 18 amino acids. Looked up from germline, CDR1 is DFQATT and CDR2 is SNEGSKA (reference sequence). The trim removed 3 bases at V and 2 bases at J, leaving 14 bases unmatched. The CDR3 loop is CSASPRQGGPLGNQPQHF. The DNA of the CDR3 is TGCAGTGCTAGTCCGAGACAGGGGGGACCCTTGGGCAATCAGCCCCAGCATTTT.

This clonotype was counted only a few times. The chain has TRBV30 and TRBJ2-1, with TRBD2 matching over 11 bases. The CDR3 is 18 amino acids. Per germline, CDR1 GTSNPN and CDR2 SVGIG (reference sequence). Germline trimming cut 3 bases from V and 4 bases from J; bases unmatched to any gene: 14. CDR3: CAWSADFQTSGTYNEQFF. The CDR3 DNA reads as TGTGCCTGGAGCGCAGATTTTCAGACTAGCGGGACTTACAATGAGCAGTTCTTC.

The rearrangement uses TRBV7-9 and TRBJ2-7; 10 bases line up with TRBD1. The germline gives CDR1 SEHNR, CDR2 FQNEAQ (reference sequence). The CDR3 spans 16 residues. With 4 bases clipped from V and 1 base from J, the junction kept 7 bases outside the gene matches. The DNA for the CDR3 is TGTGCCAGCAGCTCCCCCCCGGGACAGGGGTCCTACGAGCAGTACTTC. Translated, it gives CASSSPPGQGSYEQYF. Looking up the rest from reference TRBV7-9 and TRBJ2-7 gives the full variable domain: DTGVSQNPRHKITKRGQNVTFRCDPISEHNRLYWYRQTLGQGPEFLTYFQNEAQLEKSRLLSDRFSAERPKGSFSTLEIQRTEQGDSAMYLCASSSPPGQGSYEQYFGPGTRLTVT.

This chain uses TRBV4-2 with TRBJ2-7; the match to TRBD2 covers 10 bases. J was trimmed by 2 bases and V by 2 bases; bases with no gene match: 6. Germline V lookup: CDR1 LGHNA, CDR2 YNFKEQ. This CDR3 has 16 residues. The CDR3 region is CASSQPGTSVTYEQYF. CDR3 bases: TGTGCCAGCAGCCAACCCGGGACTAGCGTAACCTACGAGCAGTACTTC.

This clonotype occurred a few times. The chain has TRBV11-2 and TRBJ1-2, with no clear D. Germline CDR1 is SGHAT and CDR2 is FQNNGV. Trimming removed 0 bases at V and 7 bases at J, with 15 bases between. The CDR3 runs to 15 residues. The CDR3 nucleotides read TGTGCCAGCAGCTTAGATTCTTCGTTTTACAGTGGCTACACCTTC. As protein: CASSLDSSFYSGYTF.

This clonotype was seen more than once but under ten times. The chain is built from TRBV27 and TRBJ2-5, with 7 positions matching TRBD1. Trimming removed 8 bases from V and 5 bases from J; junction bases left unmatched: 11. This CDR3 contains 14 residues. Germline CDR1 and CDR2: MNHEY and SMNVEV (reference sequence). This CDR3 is CASAPSQGVETQYF. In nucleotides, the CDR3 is TGTGCCAGCGCGCCCAGTCAGGGGGTGGAGACCCAGTACTTC.

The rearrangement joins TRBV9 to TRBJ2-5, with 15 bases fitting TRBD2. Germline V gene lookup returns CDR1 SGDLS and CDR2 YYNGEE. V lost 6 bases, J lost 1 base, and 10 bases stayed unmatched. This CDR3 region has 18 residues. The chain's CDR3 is CASTRTSGRGGVQETQYF. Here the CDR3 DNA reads TGTGCCAGCACCAGGACTAGCGGGAGGGGGGGGGTCCAAGAGACCCAGTACTTC.

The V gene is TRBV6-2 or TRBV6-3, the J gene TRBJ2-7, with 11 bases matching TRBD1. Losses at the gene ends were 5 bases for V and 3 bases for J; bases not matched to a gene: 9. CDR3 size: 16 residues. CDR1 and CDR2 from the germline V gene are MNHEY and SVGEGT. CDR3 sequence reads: CASSTQLGTGGYEQYF. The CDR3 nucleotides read TGTGCCAGCAGTACTCAACTCGGGACAGGGGGCTACGAGCAGTACTTC.

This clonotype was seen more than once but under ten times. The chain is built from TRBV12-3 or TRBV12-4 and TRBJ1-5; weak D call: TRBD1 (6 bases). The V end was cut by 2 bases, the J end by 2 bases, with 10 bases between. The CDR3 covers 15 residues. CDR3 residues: CASSLNPGGNQPQHF. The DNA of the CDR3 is TGTGCCAGCAGTTTAAATCCAGGGGGCAATCAGCCCCAGCATTTT.

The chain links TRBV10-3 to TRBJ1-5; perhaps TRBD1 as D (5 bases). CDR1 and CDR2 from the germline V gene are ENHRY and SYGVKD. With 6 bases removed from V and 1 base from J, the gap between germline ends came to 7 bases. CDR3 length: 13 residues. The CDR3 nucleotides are TGTGCCATCAGGGAGGGGAGCAATCAGCCCCAGCATTTT. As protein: CAIREGSNQPQHF.

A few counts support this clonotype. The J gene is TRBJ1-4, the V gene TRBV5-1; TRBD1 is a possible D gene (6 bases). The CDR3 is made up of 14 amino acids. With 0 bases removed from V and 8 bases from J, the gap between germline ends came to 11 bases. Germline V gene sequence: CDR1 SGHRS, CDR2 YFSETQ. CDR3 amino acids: CASSLGTVREKLFF. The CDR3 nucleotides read TGCGCCAGCAGCTTGGGGACAGTTCGAGAAAAACTGTTTTTT.

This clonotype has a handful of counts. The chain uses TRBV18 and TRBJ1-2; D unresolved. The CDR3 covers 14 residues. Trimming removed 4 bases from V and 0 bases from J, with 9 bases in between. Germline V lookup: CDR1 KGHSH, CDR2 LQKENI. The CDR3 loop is CASSLSPSNYGYTF. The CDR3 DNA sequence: TGTGCCAGCTCACTGTCACCTTCTAACTATGGCTACACCTTC.

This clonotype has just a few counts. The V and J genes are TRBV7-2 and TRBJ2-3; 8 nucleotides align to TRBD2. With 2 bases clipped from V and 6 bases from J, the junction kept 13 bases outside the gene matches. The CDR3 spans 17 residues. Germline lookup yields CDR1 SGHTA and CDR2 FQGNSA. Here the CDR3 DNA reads TGTGCCAGCAGCTTATCGATTAGCGGGGACCCCACCGATACGCAGTATTTT. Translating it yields CASSLSISGDPTDTQYF. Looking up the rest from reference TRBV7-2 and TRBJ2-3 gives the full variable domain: GAGVSQSPSNKVTEKGKDVELRCDPISGHTALYWYRQSLGQGLEFLIYFQGNSAPDKSGLPSDRFSAERTGGSVSTLTIQRTQQEDSAVYLCASSLSISGDPTDTQYFGPGTRLTVL.

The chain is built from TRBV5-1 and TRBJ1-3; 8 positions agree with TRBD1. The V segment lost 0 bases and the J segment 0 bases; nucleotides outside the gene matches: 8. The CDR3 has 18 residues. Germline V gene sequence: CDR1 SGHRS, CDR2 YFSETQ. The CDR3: CASSLVPGTGNSGNTIYF. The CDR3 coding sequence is TGCGCCAGCAGCTTGGTCCCCGGGACAGGCAACTCTGGAAACACCATATATTTT.

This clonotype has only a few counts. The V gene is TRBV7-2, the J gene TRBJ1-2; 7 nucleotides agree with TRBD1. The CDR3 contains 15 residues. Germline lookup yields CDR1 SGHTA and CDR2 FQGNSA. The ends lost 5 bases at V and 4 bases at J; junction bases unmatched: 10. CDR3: CASSTHRGGGYGYTF. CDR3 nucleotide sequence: TGTGCCAGCAGCACGCACAGGGGAGGTGGCTATGGCTACACCTTC.

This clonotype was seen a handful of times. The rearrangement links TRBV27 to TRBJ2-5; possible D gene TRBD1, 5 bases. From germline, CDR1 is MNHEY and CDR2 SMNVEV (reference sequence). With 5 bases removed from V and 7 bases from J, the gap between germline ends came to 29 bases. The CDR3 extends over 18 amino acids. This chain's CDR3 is CASSQLGHTMGGQGTQYF. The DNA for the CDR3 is TGTGCCAGCAGTCAGTTAGGTCACACGATGGGTGGGCAGGGGACCCAGTACTTC.

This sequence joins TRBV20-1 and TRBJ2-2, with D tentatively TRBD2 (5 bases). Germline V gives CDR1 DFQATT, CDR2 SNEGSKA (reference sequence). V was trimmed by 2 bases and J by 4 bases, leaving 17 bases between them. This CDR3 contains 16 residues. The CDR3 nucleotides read TGCAGTGCTAGACAGACTAATAGTGGGCGCACCGGGGAGCTGTTTTTT. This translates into CSARQTNSGRTGELFF.